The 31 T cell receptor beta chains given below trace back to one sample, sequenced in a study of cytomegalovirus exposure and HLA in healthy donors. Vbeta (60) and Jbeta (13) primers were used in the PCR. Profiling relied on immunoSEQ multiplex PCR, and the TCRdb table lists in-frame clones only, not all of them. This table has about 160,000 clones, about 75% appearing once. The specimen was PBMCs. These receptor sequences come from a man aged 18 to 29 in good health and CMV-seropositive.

Written as DNA, the CDR3 is TGTGCCAGCAGCGTGGGGGGAGCCTACAATGAGCAGTTCTTC. Protein sequence: CASSVGGAYNEQFF. The chain is built from TRBV9 and TRBJ2-1, with D possibly being TRBD2 (6 bases). Germline CDR1 is SGDLS and CDR2 is YYNGEE. V gave up 2 bases and J gave up 2 bases, with 8 bases separating them. The CDR3 spans 14 residues.

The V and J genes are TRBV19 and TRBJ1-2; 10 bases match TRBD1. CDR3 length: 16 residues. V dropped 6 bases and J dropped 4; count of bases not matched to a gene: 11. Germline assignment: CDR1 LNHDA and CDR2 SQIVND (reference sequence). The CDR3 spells CASSGAGTGDGYGYTF. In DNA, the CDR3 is TGTGCCAGTAGCGGAGCCGGGACAGGGGATGGCTATGGCTACACCTTC.

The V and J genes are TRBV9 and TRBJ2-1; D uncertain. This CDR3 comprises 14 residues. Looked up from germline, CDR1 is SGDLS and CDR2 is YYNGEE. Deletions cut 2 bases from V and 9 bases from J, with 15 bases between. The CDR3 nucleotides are TGTGCCAGCAGCGTCCTAAGTAGCAGTGTTGAGCAGTTCTTC. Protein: CASSVLSSSVEQFF. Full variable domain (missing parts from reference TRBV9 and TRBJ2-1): DSGVTQTPKHLITATGQRVTLRCSPRSGDLSVYWYQQSLDQGLQFLIQYYNGEERAKGNILERFSAQQFPDLHSELNLSSLELGDSALYFCASSVLSSSVEQFFGPGTRLTVL.

The CDR3 spells CASSSVGETQYF. The CDR3, as DNA: TGTGCCAGCTCAAGTGTCGGAGAGACCCAGTACTTC. This chain uses TRBV18 with TRBJ2-5; D not resolved. The CDR3 spans 12 residues. The germline V gene encodes CDR1 KGHSH and CDR2 LQKENI. V was clipped by 5 bases and J by 4 bases, with 8 bases between them. The full variable domain, rest sourced from reference TRBV18 and TRBJ2-5, is NAGVMQNPRHLVRRRGQEARLRCSPMKGHSHVYWYRQLPEEGLKFMVYLQKENIIDESGMPKERFSAEFPKEGPSILRIQQVVRGDSAAYFCASSSVGETQYFGPGTRLLVL.

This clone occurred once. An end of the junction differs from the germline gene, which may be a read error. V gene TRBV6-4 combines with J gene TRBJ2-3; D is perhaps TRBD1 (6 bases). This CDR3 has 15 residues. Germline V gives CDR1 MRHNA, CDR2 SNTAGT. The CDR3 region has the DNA TGTGCCAGCAGTGTGGGTAGAGGGACAACAGCTACGCAGTATTTT. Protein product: CASSVGRGTTATQYF.

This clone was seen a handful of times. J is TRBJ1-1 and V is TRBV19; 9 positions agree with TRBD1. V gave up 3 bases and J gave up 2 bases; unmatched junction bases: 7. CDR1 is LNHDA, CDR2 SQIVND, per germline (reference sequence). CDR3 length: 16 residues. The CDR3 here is CASSIGQGRTNTEAFF. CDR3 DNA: TGTGCCAGTAGTATCGGACAGGGGAGAACTAACACTGAAGCTTTCTTT.

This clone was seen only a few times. The CDR3 here is CASSTTGEGTDTQYF. The DNA for the CDR3 is TGTGCCAGCAGCACAACAGGGGAGGGCACAGATACGCAGTATTTT. The chain combines TRBV7-9 with TRBJ2-3; a possible D gene is TRBD1 (7 bases). V lost 5 bases to trimming and J lost 1 base, with 13 bases between them. CDR1 and CDR2 (germline): SEHNR, FQNEAQ (reference sequence). This CDR3 is 15 amino acids long.

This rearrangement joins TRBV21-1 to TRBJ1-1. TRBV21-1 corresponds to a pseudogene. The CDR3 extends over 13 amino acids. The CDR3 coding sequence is TGTGCCAGCAGCAAAGCTCGGAACACTGAAGCTTTCTTT. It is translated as CASSKARNTEAFF.

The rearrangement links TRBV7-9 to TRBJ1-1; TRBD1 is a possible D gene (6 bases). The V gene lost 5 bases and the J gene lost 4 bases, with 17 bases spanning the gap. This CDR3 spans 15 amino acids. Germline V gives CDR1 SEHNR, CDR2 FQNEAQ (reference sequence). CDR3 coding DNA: TGTGCCAGCAGCCCCCGTATGGACAGCCTCACTGAAGCTTTCTTT. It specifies CASSPRMDSLTEAFF.

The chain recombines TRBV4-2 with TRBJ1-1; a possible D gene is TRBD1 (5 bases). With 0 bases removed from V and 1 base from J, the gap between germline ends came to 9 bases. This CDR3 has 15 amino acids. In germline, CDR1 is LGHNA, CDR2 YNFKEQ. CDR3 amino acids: CASSQEGVPNTEAFF. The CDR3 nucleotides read TGTGCCAGCAGCCAAGAAGGGGTTCCGAACACTGAAGCTTTCTTT.

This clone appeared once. The CDR3 reads CASSSTGRPTDTQYF. CDR3 nucleotide sequence: TGTGCCAGCAGCTCTACAGGGCGCCCCACAGATACGCAGTATTTT. The rearrangement links TRBV11-2 to TRBJ2-3; a possible D gene is TRBD1 (6 bases). Trimming took off 4 bases at V and 2 bases at J, with 13 bases between the two ends. The CDR3 runs to 15 residues. The germline V gene has CDR1 SGHAT and CDR2 FQNNGV. The whole variable domain, remainder taken from reference TRBV11-2 and TRBJ2-3, is EAGVAQSPRYKIIEKRQSVAFWCNPISGHATLYWYQQILGQGPKLLIQFQNNGVVDDSQLPKDRFSAERLKGVDSTLKIQPAKLEDSAVYLCASSSTGRPTDTQYFGPGTRLTVL.

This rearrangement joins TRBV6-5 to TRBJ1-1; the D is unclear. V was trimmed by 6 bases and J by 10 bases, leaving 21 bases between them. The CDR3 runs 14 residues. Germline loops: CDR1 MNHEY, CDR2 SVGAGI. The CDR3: CASSLYIREKRAFF. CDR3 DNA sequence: TGTGCCAGCAGCCTCTATATTAGGGAGAAGAGAGCTTTCTTT.

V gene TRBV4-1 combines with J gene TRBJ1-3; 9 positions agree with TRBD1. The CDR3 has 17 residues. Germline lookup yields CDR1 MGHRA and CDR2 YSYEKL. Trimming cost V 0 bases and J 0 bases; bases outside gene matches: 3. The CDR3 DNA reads TGCGCCAGCAGCCAAGAGGGACAGGGATTCTCTGGAAACACCATATATTTT. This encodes CASSQEGQGFSGNTIYF.

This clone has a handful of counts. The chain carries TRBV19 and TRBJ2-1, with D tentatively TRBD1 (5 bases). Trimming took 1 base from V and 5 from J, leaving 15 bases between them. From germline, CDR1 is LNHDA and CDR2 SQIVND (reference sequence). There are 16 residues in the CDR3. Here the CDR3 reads CASSIAFKGPNNEQFF. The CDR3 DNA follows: TGTGCCAGTAGTATAGCTTTTAAGGGGCCGAACAATGAGCAGTTCTTC.

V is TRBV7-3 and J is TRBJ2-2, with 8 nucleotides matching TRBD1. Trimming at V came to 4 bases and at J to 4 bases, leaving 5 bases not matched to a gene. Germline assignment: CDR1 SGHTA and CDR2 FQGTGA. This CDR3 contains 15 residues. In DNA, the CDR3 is TGTGCCAGCAGCTCAACAGGGGGATCCACCGGGGAGCTGTTTTTT. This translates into CASSSTGGSTGELFF. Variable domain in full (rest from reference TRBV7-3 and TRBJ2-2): GAGVSQTPSNKVTEKGKYVELRCDPISGHTALYWYRQSLGQGPEFLIYFQGTGAADDSGLPNDRFFAVRPEGSVSTLKIQRTERGDSAVYLCASSSTGGSTGELFFGEGSRLTVL.

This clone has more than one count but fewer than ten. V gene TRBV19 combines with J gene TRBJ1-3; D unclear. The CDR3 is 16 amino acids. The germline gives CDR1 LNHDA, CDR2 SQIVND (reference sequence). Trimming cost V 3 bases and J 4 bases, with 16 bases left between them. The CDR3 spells CASSMLSRAAGNTIYF. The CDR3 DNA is TGTGCCAGTAGTATGCTTTCGCGGGCGGCAGGAAACACCATATATTTT.

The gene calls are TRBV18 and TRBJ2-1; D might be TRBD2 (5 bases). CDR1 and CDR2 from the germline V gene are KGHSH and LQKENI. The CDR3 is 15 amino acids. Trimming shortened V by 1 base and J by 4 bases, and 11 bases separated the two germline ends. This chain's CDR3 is CASSPLASPYNEQFF. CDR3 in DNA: TGTGCCAGCTCACCACTAGCGTCACCTTACAATGAGCAGTTCTTC. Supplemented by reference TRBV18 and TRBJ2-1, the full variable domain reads NAGVMQNPRHLVRRRGQEARLRCSPMKGHSHVYWYRQLPEEGLKFMVYLQKENIIDESGMPKERFSAEFPKEGPSILRIQQVVRGDSAAYFCASSPLASPYNEQFFGPGTRLTVL.

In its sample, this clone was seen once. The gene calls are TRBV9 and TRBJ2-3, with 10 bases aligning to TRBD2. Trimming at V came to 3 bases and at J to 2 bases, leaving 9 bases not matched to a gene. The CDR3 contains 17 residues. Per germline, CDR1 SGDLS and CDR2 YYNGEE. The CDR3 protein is CASSALAGAQITDTQYF. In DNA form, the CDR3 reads TGTGCCAGCAGCGCTCTAGCGGGAGCCCAAATCACAGATACGCAGTATTTT.

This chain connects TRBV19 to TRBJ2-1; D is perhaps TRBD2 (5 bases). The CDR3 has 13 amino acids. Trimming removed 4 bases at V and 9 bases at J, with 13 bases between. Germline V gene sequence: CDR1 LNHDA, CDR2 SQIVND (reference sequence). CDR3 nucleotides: TGTGCCAGTAGTAGCCCCCCGACTACTGAGCAGTTCTTC. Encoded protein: CASSSPPTTEQFF.

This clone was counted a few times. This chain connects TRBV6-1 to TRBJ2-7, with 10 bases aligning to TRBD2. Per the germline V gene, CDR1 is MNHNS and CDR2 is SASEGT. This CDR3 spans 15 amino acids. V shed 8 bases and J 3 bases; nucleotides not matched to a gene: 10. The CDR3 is CASSPGSGGIYEQYV. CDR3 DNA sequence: TGTGCCAGCTCGCCGGGTAGCGGGGGGATCTACGAGCAGTACGTC.

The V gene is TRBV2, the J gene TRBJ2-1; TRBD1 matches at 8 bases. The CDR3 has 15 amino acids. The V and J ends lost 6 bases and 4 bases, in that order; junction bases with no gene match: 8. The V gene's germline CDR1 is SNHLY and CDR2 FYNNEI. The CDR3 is CASRMDRDPYNEQFF. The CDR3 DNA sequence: TGTGCCAGCAGGATGGACAGGGATCCTTACAATGAGCAGTTCTTC.

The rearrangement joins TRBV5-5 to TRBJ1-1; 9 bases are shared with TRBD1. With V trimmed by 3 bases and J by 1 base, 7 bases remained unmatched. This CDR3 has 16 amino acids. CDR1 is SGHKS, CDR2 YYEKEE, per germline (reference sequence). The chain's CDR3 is CASSSPGQGQNTEAFF. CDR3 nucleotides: TGTGCCAGCAGCTCACCGGGACAGGGACAGAACACTGAAGCTTTCTTT. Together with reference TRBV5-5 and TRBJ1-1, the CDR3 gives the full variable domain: DAGVTQSPTHLIKTRGQQVTLRCSPISGHKSVSWYQQVLGQGPQFIFQYYEKEERGRGNFPDRFSARQFPNYSSELNVNALLLGDSALYLCASSSPGQGQNTEAFFGQGTRLTVV.

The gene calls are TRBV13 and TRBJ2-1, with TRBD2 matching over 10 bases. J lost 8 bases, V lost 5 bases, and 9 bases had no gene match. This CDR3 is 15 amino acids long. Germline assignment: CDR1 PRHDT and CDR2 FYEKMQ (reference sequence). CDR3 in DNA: TGTGCCAGCAGCCCGAGAGCTAGCGGGAGCGATGAGCAGTTCTTC. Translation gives CASSPRASGSDEQFF.

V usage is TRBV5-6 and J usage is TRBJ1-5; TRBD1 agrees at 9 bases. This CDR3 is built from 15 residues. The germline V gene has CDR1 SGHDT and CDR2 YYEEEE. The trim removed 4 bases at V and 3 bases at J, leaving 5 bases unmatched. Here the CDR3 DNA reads TGTGCCAGCAGCCGGGGACAGGGACTCAATCAGCCCCAGCATTTT. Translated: CASSRGQGLNQPQHF.

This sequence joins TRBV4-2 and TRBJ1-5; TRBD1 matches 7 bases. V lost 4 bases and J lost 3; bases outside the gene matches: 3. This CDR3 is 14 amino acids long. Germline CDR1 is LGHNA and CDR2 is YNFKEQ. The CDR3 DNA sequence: TGTGCCAGCAGCCTTGGGACAGACAATCAGCCCCAGCATTTT. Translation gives CASSLGTDNQPQHF.

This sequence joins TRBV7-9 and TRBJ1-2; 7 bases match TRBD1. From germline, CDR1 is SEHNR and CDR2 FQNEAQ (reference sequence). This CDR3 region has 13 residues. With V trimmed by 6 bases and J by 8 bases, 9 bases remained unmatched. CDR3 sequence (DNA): TGTGCCAGCAGACCGACAGGGTTCGAGGGCTACACCTTC. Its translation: CASRPTGFEGYTF.

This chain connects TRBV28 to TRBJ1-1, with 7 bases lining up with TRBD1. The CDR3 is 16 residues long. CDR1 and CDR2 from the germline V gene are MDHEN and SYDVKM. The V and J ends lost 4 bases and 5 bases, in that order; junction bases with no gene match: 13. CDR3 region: CASSSSLRDSRTEAFF. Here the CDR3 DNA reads TGTGCCAGCAGTTCCTCTCTCCGGGACAGTCGAACTGAAGCTTTCTTT.

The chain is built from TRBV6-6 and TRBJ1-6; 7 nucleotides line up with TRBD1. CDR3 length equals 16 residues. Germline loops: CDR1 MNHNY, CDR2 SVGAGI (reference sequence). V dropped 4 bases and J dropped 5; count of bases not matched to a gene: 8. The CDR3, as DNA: TGTGCCAGCAGTTTAACCGGGACAGTTCATAATTCACCCCTCCACTTT. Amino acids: CASSLTGTVHNSPLHF.

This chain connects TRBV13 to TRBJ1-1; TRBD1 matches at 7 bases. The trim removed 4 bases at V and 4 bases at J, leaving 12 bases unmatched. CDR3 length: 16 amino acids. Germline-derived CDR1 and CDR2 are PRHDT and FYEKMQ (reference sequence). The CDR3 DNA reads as TGTGCCAGCAGCTCCAGCACAGGGGCTCTTGCCACTGAAGCTTTCTTT. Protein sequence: CASSSSTGALATEAFF.

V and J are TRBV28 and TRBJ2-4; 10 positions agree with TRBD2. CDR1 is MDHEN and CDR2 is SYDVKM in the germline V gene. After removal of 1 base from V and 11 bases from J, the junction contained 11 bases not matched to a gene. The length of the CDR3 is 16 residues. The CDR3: CASSLSGASGGGLQYF. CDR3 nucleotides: TGTGCCAGCAGTTTATCTGGGGCTAGCGGGGGAGGGCTTCAGTACTTC.

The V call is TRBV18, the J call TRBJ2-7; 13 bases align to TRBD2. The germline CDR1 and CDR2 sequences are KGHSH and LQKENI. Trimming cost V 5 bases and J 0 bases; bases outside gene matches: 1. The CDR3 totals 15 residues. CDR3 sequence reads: CASSTSGRASYEQYV. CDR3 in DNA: TGTGCCAGCTCAACTAGCGGGAGGGCCTCCTACGAGCAGTACGTC.